This TCR beta chain appears in the sequencing data of a study of blood T cell repertoires in COVID-19. Whole-study context: Samples of COVID-19 (acute and convalescent) were obtained from the United States, Italy and Spain. PBMCs, B-cell-depleted T cells, or T cells provided the cDNA or gDNA that made up the material.

Those who participated ranged in age from roughly 18 to 90 years and resided in roughly 26 US areas. Membership in each cohort depended on participant-reported clinical history. Using immunoSEQ multiplex PCR, the repertoire was profiled, and TCRdb retains in-frame clones only, with some absent. Found here are approximately 220,000 clones, 75% to 85% of them singletons; the top ten hold 7.4%. CDR1 and CDR2 (germline): MDHEN, SYDVKM. There are 15 residues in the CDR3. V was clipped by 7 bases and J by 1 base; unmatched bases: 8. This sequence originates from a woman in her 40s with acute COVID-19. Sample: PBMCs or T cells enriched from blood (not recorded which). This chain connects TRBV28 to TRBJ1-1; 8 bases align to TRBD1. The CDR3 bases are TGTGCCAGCACCCTCAGGGGGCTCAAGAACACTGAAGCTTTCTTT. This sequence encodes CASTLRGLKNTEAFF.